A few counts support the clone carrying this T cell receptor (beta chain). Its antigen is not identified. Data came from immunoSEQ multiplex PCR; TCRdb stores just in-frame clones and leaves some out. The sample carries 150,000 or so clones, about 89% recorded once. These data belong to a study of T cell responses to AZD1222 COVID-19 vaccine. Study-wide results and caveats: Only after the peak T cell response were repertoires sampled. Donors skewed white British and female; clonal diversity was possibly underestimated. Two AZD1222 doses significantly raised spike-specific TCR breadth and depth over controls.

V lost 3 bases and J lost 5, with 14 bases in between. The V gene's germline CDR1 is LGHDT and CDR2 YNNKEL (reference sequence). The CDR3 runs to 15 residues. The source is an adult in good health. The sequencing here drew on peripheral blood, taken on day 0 of AZD1222 vaccination. The chain combines TRBV3-1 (or the pseudogene TRBV3-2) with TRBJ2-1; tentative D call: TRBD2 (7 bases). CDR3 DNA sequence: TGTGCCAGCAGCCATTTACGGGGGGACAACAATGAGCAGTTCTTC. Its translation is CASSHLRGDNNEQFF.